The source of this T cell receptor beta chain is a study of T cell responses to AZD1222 COVID-19 vaccine. Second-dose recipients at about 4 or about 12 weeks were treated as one pooled group. On this clone: Its specificity is unknown.

Whole-study findings and limits: Spike as a whole was targeted by vaccine-associated CD4 TCRs, dominant at 160-218 and 743-854. Mostly white British, mostly female donors; authors suggested clonal diversity may be underestimated. None of the repertoires were sampled until the peak T cell response had passed.

Data came from immunoSEQ multiplex PCR; TCRdb stores just in-frame clones and leaves some out. The sample holds about 85,000 clones, approximately 81% seen once. This clonotype was sampled from an adult who received the AZD1222 COVID-19 vaccine. The sequencing here drew on peripheral blood, taken 28 days after the second AZD1222 dose.

CDR3: CASRRTSGGSYNEQFF. The CDR3 nucleotides read TGTGCCAGCAGGAGGACTAGCGGGGGGTCCTACAATGAGCAGTTCTTC. The rearrangement links TRBV2 to TRBJ2-1, with 14 bases that match TRBD2. The CDR3 is 16 amino acids. V shed 6 bases and J 1 base; nucleotides not matched to a gene: 2. Germline V gene sequence: CDR1 SNHLY, CDR2 FYNNEI.